The rows below give T cell receptor beta chains drawn from one sample of a study of blood T cell repertoires in COVID-19. The table came from immunoSEQ multiplex PCR; TCRdb's copy has only in-frame clones and leaves some out. Here the sample spans roughly 250,000 clones, approximately 80% being singletons. The material sequenced was peripheral blood. Receptors were obtained from a woman aged 45 to 65 with acute or convalescent COVID-19. CDR3s include the opening cysteine and the closing phenylalanine or tryptophan. A D gene is named only where the DNA matches it firmly. Only part of the rows carry a size: once, few, many, or a class if the clone is expanded.

clone size,D gene,J gene,V gene,CDR3 length,CDR3 protein,CDR3 DNA
NA,NA,TRBJ2-7,TRBV6-5,13,CASSYSRGGEQYF,TGTGCCAGCAGTTACTCGAGGGGGGGCGAGCAGTACTTC
NA,TRBD2,TRBJ2-1,TRBV29-1,13,CSVVRAGDGEQFF,TGCAGCGTTGTTCGAGCGGGAGATGGTGAGCAGTTCTTC
NA,TRBD1,TRBJ1-6,TRBV19,16,CASSIIPGQGFSPLHF,TGTGCCAGTAGTATAATCCCGGGACAGGGGTTTTCACCCCTCCACTTT
NA,TRBD1,TRBJ1-5,TRBV30,13,CAWSTGDGQPQHF,TGTGCCTGGAGTACAGGGGACGGGCAGCCCCAGCATTTT
NA,NA,TRBJ1-5,TRBV9,15,CASSVSGDDNQPQHF,TGTGCCAGCAGCGTATCGGGAGATGACAATCAGCCCCAGCATTTT
NA,NA,TRBJ2-5,TRBV3-1/TRBV3-2,15,CASSQGDSWQETQYF,TGTGCCAGCAGCCAAGGAGATAGCTGGCAAGAGACCCAGTACTTC
NA,NA,TRBJ1-5,TRBV28,16,CASRGDKPTLNQPQHF,TGTGCCAGCAGGGGGGACAAACCCACTCTCAATCAGCCCCAGCATTTT
NA,NA,TRBJ2-5,TRBV7-6,15,CASSPPPMGRETQYF,TGTGCCAGCAGCCCACCCCCCATGGGGCGGGAGACCCAGTACTTC
NA,NA,TRBJ1-1,TRBV28,13,CASTRDGRTEAFF,TGTGCCAGCACCCGCGACGGGAGGACTGAAGCTTTCTTT
NA,NA,TRBJ2-2,TRBV19,14,CASSIDRNTGELFF,TGTGCCAGTAGTATAGACAGAAACACCGGGGAGCTGTTTTTT
once,TRBD1,TRBJ2-1,TRBV5-1,15,CASSLDGQGGTEQFF,TGCGCCAGCAGCTTGGATGGACAGGGGGGTACTGAGCAGTTCTTC
NA,TRBD1,TRBJ1-5,TRBV6-2/TRBV6-3,18,CASSDSESTGALNQPQHF,TGTGCCAGCAGTGACAGCGAGAGTACAGGGGCCCTAAATCAGCCCCAGCATTTT
NA,NA,TRBJ1-1,TRBV19,14,CASSLGDSNTEAFF,TGTGCCAGTAGTTTGGGGGACTCGAACACTGAAGCTTTCTTT
once,TRBD1,TRBJ1-2,TRBV28,13,CASSWAGGYGYTF,TGTGCCAGCAGTTGGGCAGGGGGATATGGCTACACCTTC
NA,TRBD2,TRBJ2-1,TRBV9,15,CASSVVVAGEGEQFF,TGTGCCAGCAGCGTAGTTGTAGCGGGGGAAGGTGAGCAGTTCTTC
once,TRBD1,TRBJ2-1,TRBV30,14,CAWSVGTGYNEQFF,TGTGCCTGGAGTGTCGGGACAGGCTACAATGAGCAGTTCTTC
NA,TRBD2,TRBJ2-1,TRBV7-9,15,CASSRSSGTYNEQFF,TGTGCCAGCAGCCGCTCTAGCGGGACCTACAATGAGCAGTTCTTC
NA,NA,TRBJ1-4,TRBV11-2,13,CASSLTTDEKLFF,TGTGCCAGCAGCCTTACCACGGATGAAAAACTGTTTTTT
NA,NA,TRBJ2-2,TRBV27,15,CASSLLGLNTGELFF,TGTGCCAGCAGTTTACTGGGACTGAACACCGGGGAGCTGTTTTTT
NA,NA,TRBJ2-7,TRBV25-1,11,CASTTDHEQYF,TGTGCCAGCACTACAGACCACGAGCAGTACTTC
once,TRBD2,TRBJ2-7,TRBV28,14,CASGLAGGIYEQYF,TGTGCCAGCGGACTAGCGGGGGGGATCTACGAGCAGTACTTC
NA,TRBD1,TRBJ2-3,TRBV15,18,CATSREPLDRFSSDTQYF,TGTGCCACCAGCAGAGAACCCCTGGACAGGTTTTCATCAGATACGCAGTATTTT
NA,TRBD1,TRBJ1-1,TRBV6-5,14,CASSDRPLQIEAFF,TGTGCCAGCTCGGACAGGCCGCTCCAAATTGAAGCTTTCTTT
NA,TRBD1,TRBJ1-5,TRBV19,15,CASSTKTGSGQPQHF,TGTGCCAGTAGTACCAAGACAGGGTCGGGACAGCCCCAGCATTTT
few,TRBD2,TRBJ2-7,TRBV6-1,17,CASSEGLLGTNSYEQYF,TGTGCCAGCAGTGAAGGGTTATTAGGGACTAACTCCTACGAGCAGTACTTC
NA,NA,TRBJ1-2,TRBV7-8,13,CASSLWGDYGYTF,TGTGCCAGCAGCTTATGGGGGGACTATGGCTACACCTTC